This T cell receptor (beta chain) comes out of a study of blood T cell repertoires in COVID-19 (TCRdb year 2020). At the level of the whole study: Samples from collaborators originated in the United States, Italy and Spain and spanned both the acute and convalescent phases of COVID-19. The prospective study material was composed of cDNA or gDNA derived from T cells, B-cell-depleted T cells, or PBMCs. The dataset comprised deeply sampled blood TCRbeta repertoires from subjects exposed to, actively infected with, or recovered from COVID-19. A freely available public database, intended as a resource for researchers studying the immune response to SARS-CoV-2, is where the repertoires were released. The samples were drawn from two sources: the first 160 participants of the ongoing ImmuneRACE study, and 950 to 1,500 subjects contributed by 6 global collaborators. Nearly every sample came with metadata listing a de-identified subject ID, COVID-19 status, age in years and sex. HLA class I and class II types, where available, came from metadata supplied by the sample provider rather than from assay-based typing. Overall study outcomes, separate from this receptor: The quantity of clinical and demographic metadata differed by source and by participant and was supplied without curation.

The immunoSEQ Assay, a bias-controlled multiplex PCR, was used to amplify TCRbeta CDR3 regions from genomic DNA. On the study's bioinformatics: Within the assay, amplification of reference gene primers was used to estimate how many nucleated cells each sample contained. To quantify the absolute abundance of each unique TCRbeta CDR3 rearrangement, sequence reads were collapsed and filtered. Productive Simpson clonality was computed per sample as the square root of Simpson's diversity index over productive rearrangements. TCRdb obtained this table from immuneACCESS and retained in-frame rearrangements with V and J assigned. These tables miss some clones; where compared with another copy, unresolved V genes account for less than half of the shortfall, and the remainder is unexplained. V and J calls and clone size follow that table, whereas D and trimming were derived from the DNA. In this sample the table shows around 390,000 clones, approximately 87% of which occur a single time. The ten biggest clones cover roughly 10% of the sample.

As for this clone: It lacks a known antigen. No per-base quality is available; no much larger clone lies one base away.

The CDR1 and CDR2 encoded by the germline V gene are SGHTA and FQGNSA. The CDR3 holds 14 amino acids from the cysteine to the phenylalanine. Only the CDR3 DNA stays, 42 bases, in frame from base 1. The germline V and J ends show losses of 4 bases and 3 bases respectively, and no gene match explains 3 bases of the junction. In the prospective study, participants were about 18 to 95 years old, resided in about 25 geographic areas of the United States, and were enrolled through a virtual design. Cohort assignment in the prospective study relied on participant-reported clinical history from a screening survey and a study questionnaire. Recovered participants in ImmuneRACE Cohort 3 were defined by two consecutive negative NP/OP PCR tests, clearance by a healthcare professional, or resolution of symptoms. Mobile phlebotomists in the prospective study collected whole blood, serum and a nasopharyngeal or oropharyngeal swab from every participant. Prospective study participants could optionally give additional blood draws and questionnaires over an approximately 2-month period. Prospective study blood samples were shipped either frozen or at room temperature before DNA extraction.

The clonotype originates from a woman in her fifties or sixties who had recovered from COVID-19. The rearranged chain carries TRBV7-2 and TRBJ1-5; the junction holds 7 bases that match TRBD1. The sequencing input was PBMCs or T cells enriched from blood (not recorded which). The CDR3: CASSSQGNNQPQHF. The nucleotide sequence reads TGTGCCAGCAGCTCACAGGGGAACAATCAGCCCCAGCATTTT. The reference TRBV7-2 and TRBJ1-5 proteins fill in what lies around the CDR3, so the full variable domain reads GAGVSQSPSNKVTEKGKDVELRCDPISGHTALYWYRQSLGQGLEFLIYFQGNSAPDKSGLPSDRFSAERTGGSVSTLTIQRTQQEDSAVYLCASSSQGNNQPQHFGDGTRLSIL.